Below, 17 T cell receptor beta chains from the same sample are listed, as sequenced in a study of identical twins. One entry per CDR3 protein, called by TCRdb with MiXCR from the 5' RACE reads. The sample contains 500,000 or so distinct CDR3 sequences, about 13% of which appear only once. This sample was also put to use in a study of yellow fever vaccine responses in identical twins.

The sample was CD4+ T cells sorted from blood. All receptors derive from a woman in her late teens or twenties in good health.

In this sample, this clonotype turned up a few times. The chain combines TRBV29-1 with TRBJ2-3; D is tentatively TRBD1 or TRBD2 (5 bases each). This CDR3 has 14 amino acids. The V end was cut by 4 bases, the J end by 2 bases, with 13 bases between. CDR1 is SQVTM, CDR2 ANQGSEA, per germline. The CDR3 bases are TGCAGCGTTGTAGGCGAGGGGCTCACAGATACGCAGTATTTT. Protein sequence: CSVVGEGLTDTQYF.

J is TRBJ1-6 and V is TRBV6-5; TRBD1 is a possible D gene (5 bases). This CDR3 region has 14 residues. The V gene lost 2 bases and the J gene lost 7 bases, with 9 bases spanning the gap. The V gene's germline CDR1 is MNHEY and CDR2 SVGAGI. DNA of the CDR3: TGTGCCAGCAGTTACATCAGGGTAAATTCACCCCTCCACTTT. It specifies CASSYIRVNSPLHF.

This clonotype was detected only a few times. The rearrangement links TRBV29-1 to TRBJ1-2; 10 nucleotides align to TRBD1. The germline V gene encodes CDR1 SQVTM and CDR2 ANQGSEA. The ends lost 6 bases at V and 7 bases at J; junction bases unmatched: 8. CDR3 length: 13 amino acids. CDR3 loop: CSVATGGASGYTF. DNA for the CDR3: TGCAGCGTAGCGACAGGGGGCGCCTCTGGCTACACCTTC.

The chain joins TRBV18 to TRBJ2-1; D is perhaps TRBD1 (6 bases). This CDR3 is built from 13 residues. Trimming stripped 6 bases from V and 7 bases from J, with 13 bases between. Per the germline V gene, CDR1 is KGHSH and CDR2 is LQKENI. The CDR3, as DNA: TGTGCCAGCTCTGCGACAGGTATGAATGAGCAGTTCTTC. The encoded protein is CASSATGMNEQFF.

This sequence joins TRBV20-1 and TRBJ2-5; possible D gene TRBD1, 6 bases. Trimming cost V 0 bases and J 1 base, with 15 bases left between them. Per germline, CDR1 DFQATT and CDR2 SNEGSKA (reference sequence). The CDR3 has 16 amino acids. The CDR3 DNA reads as TGCAGTGCTAGAGATCCCTGGGAAGGGGGCCAAGAGACCCAGTACTTC. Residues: CSARDPWEGGQETQYF.

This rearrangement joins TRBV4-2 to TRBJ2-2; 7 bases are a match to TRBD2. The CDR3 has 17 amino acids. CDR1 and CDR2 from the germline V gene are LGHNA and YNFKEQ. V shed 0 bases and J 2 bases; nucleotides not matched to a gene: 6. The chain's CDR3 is CASSQDTGLPNTGELFF. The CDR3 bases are TGTGCCAGCAGCCAAGACACGGGACTACCTAACACCGGGGAGCTGTTTTTT.

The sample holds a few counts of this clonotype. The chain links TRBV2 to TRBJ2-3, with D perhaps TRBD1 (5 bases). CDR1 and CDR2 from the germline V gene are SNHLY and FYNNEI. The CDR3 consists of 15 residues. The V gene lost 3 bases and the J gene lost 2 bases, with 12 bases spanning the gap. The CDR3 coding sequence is TGTGCCAGCAGTGAGGGGCAGCTTCTCACAGATACGCAGTATTTT. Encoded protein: CASSEGQLLTDTQYF.

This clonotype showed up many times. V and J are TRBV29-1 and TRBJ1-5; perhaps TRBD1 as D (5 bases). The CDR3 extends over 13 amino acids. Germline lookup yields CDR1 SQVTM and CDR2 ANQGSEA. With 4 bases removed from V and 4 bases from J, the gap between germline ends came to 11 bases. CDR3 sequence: CSVAGGANQPQHF. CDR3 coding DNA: TGCAGCGTTGCTGGTGGGGCGAATCAGCCCCAGCATTTT.

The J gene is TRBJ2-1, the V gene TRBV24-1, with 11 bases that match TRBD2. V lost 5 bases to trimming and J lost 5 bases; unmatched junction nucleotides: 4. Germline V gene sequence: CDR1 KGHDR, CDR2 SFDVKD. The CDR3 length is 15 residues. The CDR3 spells CATSVTSGINNEQFF. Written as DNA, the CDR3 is TGTGCCACCAGTGTGACTAGCGGGATTAACAATGAGCAGTTCTTC.

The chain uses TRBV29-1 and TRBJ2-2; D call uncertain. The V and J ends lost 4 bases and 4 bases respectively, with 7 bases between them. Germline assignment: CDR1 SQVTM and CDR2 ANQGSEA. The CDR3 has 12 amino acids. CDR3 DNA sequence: TGCAGCGTTGCCCGCTTCACCGGGGAGCTGTTTTTT. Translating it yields CSVARFTGELFF.

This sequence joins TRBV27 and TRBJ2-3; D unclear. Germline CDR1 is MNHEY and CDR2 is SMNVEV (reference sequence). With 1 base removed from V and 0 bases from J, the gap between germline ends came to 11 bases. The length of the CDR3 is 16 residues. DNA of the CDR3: TGTGCCAGCAGTTTATTTGGTCCCCCTAGCACAGATACGCAGTATTTT. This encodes CASSLFGPPSTDTQYF.

Here the CDR3 DNA reads TGCAGCGCTGACCGGGTAGGAGGTGAGACCCAGTACTTC. This codes for CSADRVGGETQYF. The genes are TRBV29-1 and TRBJ2-5; maybe TRBD2 (5 bases). The CDR3 totals 13 residues. Germline assignment: CDR1 SQVTM and CDR2 ANQGSEA. V dropped 7 bases and J dropped 5 bases, with 17 bases sitting between them.

The CDR3 sequence: CSVDGTSEETQYF. The CDR3 DNA is TGCAGCGTTGACGGGACTAGTGAAGAGACCCAGTACTTC. The rearrangement uses TRBV29-1 and TRBJ2-5, with 8 positions matching TRBD2. CDR1 SQVTM and CDR2 ANQGSEA come from the germline V gene. Unmatched junction bases numbered 3, after V lost 3 bases and J lost 3 bases. The CDR3 sequence is 13 residues long.

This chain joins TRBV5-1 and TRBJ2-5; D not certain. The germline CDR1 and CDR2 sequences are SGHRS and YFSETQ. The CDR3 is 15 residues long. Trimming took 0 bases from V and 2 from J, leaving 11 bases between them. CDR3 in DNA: TGCGCCAGCAGCTTGGTGGTAGCAGAACAAGAGACCCAGTACTTC. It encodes CASSLVVAEQETQYF.

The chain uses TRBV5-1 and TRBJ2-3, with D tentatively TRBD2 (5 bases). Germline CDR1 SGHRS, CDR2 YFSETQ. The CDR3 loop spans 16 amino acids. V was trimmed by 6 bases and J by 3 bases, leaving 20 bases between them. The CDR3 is CASTLGTGRGTDTQYF. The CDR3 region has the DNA TGCGCCAGCACCCTTGGAACGGGAAGAGGGACAGATACGCAGTATTTT.

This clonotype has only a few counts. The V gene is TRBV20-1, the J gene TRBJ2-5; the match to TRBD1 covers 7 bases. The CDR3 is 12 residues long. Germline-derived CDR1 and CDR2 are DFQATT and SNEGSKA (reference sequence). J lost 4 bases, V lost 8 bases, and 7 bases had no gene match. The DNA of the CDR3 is TGCAGTATAGCCCCAGGGGGAGAGACCCAGTACTTC. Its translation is CSIAPGGETQYF.

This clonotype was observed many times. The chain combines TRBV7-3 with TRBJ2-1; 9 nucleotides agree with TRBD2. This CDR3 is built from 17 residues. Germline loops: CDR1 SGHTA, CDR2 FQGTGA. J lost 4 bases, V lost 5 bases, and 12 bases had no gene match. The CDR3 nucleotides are TGTGCCAGCAGCCACGGAAGAAGGACTAGCGATTACAATGAGCAGTTCTTC. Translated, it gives CASSHGRRTSDYNEQFF.